The sequence of this TCR beta chain was determined in a study of shared T cell receptors in the human thymus. After removal of 4 bases from V and 5 bases from J, the junction contained 15 bases not matched to a gene. CDR1 is LNHDA, CDR2 SQIVND, per germline (reference sequence). This CDR3 comprises 17 residues. The protocol was immunoSEQ multiplex PCR, while the TCRdb copy is restricted to in-frame clones and leaves out a portion. The sample carries under 850,000 clones, over 75% recorded once. The same data also went into a second study, on human thymus T cells.

This receptor was taken from a boy in the first two years of life with a congenital heart defect. J is TRBJ2-7 and V is TRBV19, with 9 bases fitting TRBD2. The sample was thymocytes. The CDR3 protein is CASSTPLWREGRHEQYF. CDR3 nucleotides: TGTGCCAGTAGTACCCCCCTTTGGCGGGAGGGCCGCCACGAGCAGTACTTC.